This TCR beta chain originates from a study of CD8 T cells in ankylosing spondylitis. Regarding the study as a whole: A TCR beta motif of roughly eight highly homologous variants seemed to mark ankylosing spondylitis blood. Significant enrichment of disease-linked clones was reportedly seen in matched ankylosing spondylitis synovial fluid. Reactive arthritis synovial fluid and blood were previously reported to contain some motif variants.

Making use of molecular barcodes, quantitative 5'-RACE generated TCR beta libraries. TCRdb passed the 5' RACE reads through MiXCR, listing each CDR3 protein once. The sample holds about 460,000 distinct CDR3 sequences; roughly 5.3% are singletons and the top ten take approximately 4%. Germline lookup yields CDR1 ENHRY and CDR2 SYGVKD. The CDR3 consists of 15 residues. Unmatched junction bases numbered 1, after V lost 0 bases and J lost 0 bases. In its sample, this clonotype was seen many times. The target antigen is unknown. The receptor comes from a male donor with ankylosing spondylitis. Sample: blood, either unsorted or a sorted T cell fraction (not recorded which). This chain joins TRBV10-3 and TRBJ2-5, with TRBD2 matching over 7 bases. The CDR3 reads CAISESGGDQETQYF. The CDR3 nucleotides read TGTGCCATCAGTGAGTCGGGGGGGGACCAAGAGACCCAGTACTTC.